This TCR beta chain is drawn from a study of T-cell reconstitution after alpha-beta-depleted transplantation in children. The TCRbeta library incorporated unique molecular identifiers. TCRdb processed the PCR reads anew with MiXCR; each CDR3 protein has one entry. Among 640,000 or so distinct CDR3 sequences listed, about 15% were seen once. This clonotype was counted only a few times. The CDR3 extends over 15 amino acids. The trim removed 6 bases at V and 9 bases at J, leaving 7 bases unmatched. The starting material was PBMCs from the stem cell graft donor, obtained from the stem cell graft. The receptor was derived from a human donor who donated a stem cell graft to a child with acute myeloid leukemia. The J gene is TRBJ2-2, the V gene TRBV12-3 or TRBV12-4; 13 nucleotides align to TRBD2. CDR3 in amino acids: CASSPTSGGAWELFF. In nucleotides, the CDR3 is TGTGCCAGCAGCCCAACTAGCGGGGGGGCCTGGGAGCTGTTTTTT.